The entry that follows covers one TCR beta chain sequence. The sample comes from a study of blood T cell repertoires in COVID-19. Study context: COVID-19 samples from acute and convalescent phases originated in the United States, Italy and Spain. Nucleic acid was either cDNA or gDNA, and it came from T cells, B-cell-depleted T cells, or PBMCs.

The authors' processing: Reference gene primer amplification gave estimated nucleated cell counts. Data came from immunoSEQ multiplex PCR; TCRdb stores just in-frame clones and leaves some out. V, J and clone size reflect that table, while D and trimming were determined from the DNA. The sample consists of roughly 170,000 clones, around 85% of them appearing once. CDR1 and CDR2 from the germline V gene are LNHDA and SQIVND (reference sequence). The CDR3 sequence is 19 residues long. After removal of 7 bases from V and 0 bases from J, the junction contained 9 bases not matched to a gene. The receptor was isolated from a man in his 70s with active or convalescent COVID-19. The sample was peripheral blood. The gene calls are TRBV19 and TRBJ2-2; TRBD2 matches 15 bases. DNA of the CDR3: TGTGCCAGTAAGGGTCCGGGACTAGCGGGGGGACCGAACACCGGGGAGCTGTTTTTT. Translating it yields CASKGPGLAGGPNTGELFF.